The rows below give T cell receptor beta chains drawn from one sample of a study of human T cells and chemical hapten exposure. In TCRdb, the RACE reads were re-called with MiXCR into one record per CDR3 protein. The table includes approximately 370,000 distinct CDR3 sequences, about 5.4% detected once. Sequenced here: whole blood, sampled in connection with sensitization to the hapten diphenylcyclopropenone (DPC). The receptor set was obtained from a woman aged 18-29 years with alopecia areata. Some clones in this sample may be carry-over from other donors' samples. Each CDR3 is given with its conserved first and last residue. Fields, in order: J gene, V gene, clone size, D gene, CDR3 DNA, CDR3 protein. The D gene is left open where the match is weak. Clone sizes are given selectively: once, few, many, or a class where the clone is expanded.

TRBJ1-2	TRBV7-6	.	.	TGTGCCAGCAGCCGGAGTAGGGTCGGCTACACCTTC	CASSRSRVGYTF
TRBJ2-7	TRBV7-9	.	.	TGTGCCAGCAGCTTAAACCCCCCCGGCTACGAGCAGTACTTC	CASSLNPPGYEQYF
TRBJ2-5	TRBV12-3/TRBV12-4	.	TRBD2	TGTGCCAGCAGTGTGACTAGCGGGGGAGGTTATCGGGAGACCCAGTACTTC	CASSVTSGGGYRETQYF
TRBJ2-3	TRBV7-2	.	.	TGTGCCAGCAGCTTAATGTTGGATACGCAGTATTTT	CASSLMLDTQYF
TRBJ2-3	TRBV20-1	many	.	TGCAGTGTCCCCCGGCTGACCACAGATACGCAGTATTTT	CSVPRLTTDTQYF
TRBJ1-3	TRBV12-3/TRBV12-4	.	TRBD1	TGTGCCAGCAGTCCGTCAGGGGGAAGTGGAAACACCATATATTTT	CASSPSGGSGNTIYF
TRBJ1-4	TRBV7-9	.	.	TGTGCCAGCAGCTCCCGGGGTAATTTGGAAAAACTGTTTTTT	CASSSRGNLEKLFF
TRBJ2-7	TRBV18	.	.	TGTGCCAGCTCACTAGAAGCTGAGCAGTACTTC	CASSLEAEQYF
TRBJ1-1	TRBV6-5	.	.	TGTGCCAGCAGTTACTCGCAGGGAAACACTGAAGCTTTCTTT	CASSYSQGNTEAFF
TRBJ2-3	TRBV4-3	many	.	TGCGCCAGCAGCCAAGGGGGCTTAGCAGATACGCAGTATTTT	CASSQGGLADTQYF
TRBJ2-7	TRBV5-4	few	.	TGTGCCAGCAGCTTCACAGGGCGCGGAGCGGCCTACGAGCAGTACTTC	CASSFTGRGAAYEQYF
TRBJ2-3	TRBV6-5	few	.	TGTGCCAGCAGTTCATTAGAGATAGATACGCAGTATTTT	CASSSLEIDTQYF
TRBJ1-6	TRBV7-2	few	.	TGTGCCAGCAGCTTAGGTCTGATATCTAATTCACCCCTCCACTTT	CASSLGLISNSPLHF
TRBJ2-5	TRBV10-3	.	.	TGTGCCATCAGTCGGGGACGGGAACACCAGACCCAGTACTTC	CAISRGREHQTQYF
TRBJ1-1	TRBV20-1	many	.	TGCAGTGCCCCACAGGGTAGTGCGAACACTGAAGCTTTCTTT	CSAPQGSANTEAFF
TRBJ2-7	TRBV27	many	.	TGTGCCAGCAGCCCGACCAGTCGAAGCGTCTACGAGCAGTACTTC	CASSPTSRSVYEQYF
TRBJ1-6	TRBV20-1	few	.	TGCAGTGCTAGAGTGCCGGGCGGGGGGTCACCCCTCCACTTT	CSARVPGGGSPLHF
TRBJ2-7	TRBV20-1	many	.	TGCAGTGCCGTTAACCTTCAGGGGACGGGCGAGCAGTACTTC	CSAVNLQGTGEQYF
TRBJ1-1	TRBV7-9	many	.	TGTGCCAGCAGCTTATCGGATGTGGCTGAAGCTTTCTTT	CASSLSDVAEAFF
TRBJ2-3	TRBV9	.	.	TGTGCCAGCAGCGCAGTTCCTAGCACAGATACGCAGTATTTT	CASSAVPSTDTQYF
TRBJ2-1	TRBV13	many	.	TGTGCCAGCAGCTTAGTGGCGGGAAGGACGCCGACCGATCAACCCTACAATGAGCAGTTCTTC	CASSLVAGRTPTDQPYNEQFF
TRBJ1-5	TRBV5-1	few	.	TGCGCCAGCAGGAACAGTCCTAATCAGCCCCAGCATTTT	CASRNSPNQPQHF
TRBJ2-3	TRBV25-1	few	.	TGTGCCAGCGGGGTAGAGGGTAGCGCAGATACGCAGTATTTT	CASGVEGSADTQYF
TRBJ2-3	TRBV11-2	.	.	TGTGCCAGCAGCCCTCATGGTGACTTCTTCTATGGCACAGATACGCAGTATTTT	CASSPHGDFFYGTDTQYF
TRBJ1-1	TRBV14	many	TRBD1	TGTGCCAGCAGGCCCGGGACAGGGGTTTTGGGGAGTGAAGCTTTCTTT	CASRPGTGVLGSEAFF
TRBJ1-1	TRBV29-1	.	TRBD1	TGCAGCGTTGAAGGTGATGGGACAGGGGTCTTT	CSVEGDGTGVF
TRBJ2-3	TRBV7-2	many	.	TGTGCCAGCACGGACGTCGCTCTGGATACGCAGTATTTT	CASTDVALDTQYF
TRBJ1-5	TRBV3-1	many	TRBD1	TGTGCCAGCAGTCAGGGACAGGCGGTCCAGCCCCAGCATTTT	CASSQGQAVQPQHF
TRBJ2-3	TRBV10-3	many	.	TGTGCCATCAGACTGACAGAGAGCACAGATACGCAGTATTTT	CAIRLTESTDTQYF
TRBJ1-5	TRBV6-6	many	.	TGTGCCAGCAGTTACTCTCCAGATCAGCCCCAGCATTTT	CASSYSPDQPQHF
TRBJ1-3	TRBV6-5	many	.	TGTGCCAGCAGTTACTCTCCTCTTATCCCCTTTGGAAACACCATATATTTT	CASSYSPLIPFGNTIYF
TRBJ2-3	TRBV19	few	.	TGTGCCAGTAGCCCGTCGGGTCTGGTTGGCACAGATACGCAGTATTTT	CASSPSGLVGTDTQYF
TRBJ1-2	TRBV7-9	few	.	TGTGCCAGCACAATTTTGGACGCGGGCTACACCTTC	CASTILDAGYTF
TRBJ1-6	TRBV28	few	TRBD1	TGTGCCAGCAGGCCCGGGACAGCCAATTCACCCCTCCACTTT	CASRPGTANSPLHF
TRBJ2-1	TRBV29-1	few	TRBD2	TGCAGCGTCACTTTAGCGGGGGACTACAATGAGCAGTTCTTC	CSVTLAGDYNEQFF
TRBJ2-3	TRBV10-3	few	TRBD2	TGTGCCATCAGGGAGCTAGCGGGTGGGACAGATACGCAGTATTTT	CAIRELAGGTDTQYF
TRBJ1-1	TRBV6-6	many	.	TGTGCCAGCAAGGGCCTGGGCGACACTGAAGCTTTCTTT	CASKGLGDTEAFF
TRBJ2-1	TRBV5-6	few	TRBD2	TGTGCCAGCAGCCGCGGGGCTAGCGGGGGGAACAATGAGCAGTTCTTC	CASSRGASGGNNEQFF
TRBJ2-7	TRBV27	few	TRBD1	TGTGCCAGCAGTGACTCGTTAACAGGGGGCGAGCAGTACTTC	CASSDSLTGGEQYF
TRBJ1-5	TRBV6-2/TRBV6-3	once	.	TGTGCCAGCAGTTACGGCGCATACAGGGATCGTCAGCCCCAGCATTTT	CASSYGAYRDRQPQHF
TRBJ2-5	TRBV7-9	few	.	TGTGCCAGCAGCTTGTCAGGGGAAGAGACCCAGTACTTC	CASSLSGEETQYF
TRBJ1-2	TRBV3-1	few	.	TGTGCCAGCAGCCAAGATTTAAGGCAGGGAAGTTGCTATGGCTACACCTTC	CASSQDLRQGSCYGYTF
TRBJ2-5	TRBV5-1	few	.	TGCGCCAGCAGCTTGGCTCCAGGGGCAGGCGAGACCCAGTACTTC	CASSLAPGAGETQYF
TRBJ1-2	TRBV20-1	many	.	TGCAGTGCTAGAGATTTATTGACCCTAGGGACCTATGGCTACACCTTC	CSARDLLTLGTYGYTF
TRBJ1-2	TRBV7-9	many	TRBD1	TGTGCCAGCAGCTTAGTCTGGGACAGCTATGGCTACACCTTC	CASSLVWDSYGYTF
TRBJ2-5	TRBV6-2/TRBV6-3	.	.	TGTGCCAGCATATCGGCCGGCGCGGGGCAGGAGACCCAGTACTTC	CASISAGAGQETQYF
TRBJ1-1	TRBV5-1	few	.	TGCGCCAGCAGTTTTGGGGAAGGAAGGGCTGAAGCTTTCTTT	CASSFGEGRAEAFF
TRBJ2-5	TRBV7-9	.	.	TGTGCCAGCAGCTTAGTGTTGACTCCCGAGACCCAGTACTTC	CASSLVLTPETQYF
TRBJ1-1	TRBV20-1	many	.	TGCAGTGCTAGAGAGGGACACCTGAACACTGAAGCTTTCTTT	CSAREGHLNTEAFF
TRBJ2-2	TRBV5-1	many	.	TGCGCCAGCAGCTTACCTGTAGGCCGCAACACCGGGGAGCTGTTTTTT	CASSLPVGRNTGELFF
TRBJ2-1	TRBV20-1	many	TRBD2	TGCAGTGTTTCAGTGGGGGGGTCGCTCTACAATGAGCAGTTCTTC	CSVSVGGSLYNEQFF
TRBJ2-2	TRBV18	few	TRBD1	TGTGCCAGCTCACCCAGCCGGGACAGGGGGCGCAACACCGGGGAGCTGTTTTTT	CASSPSRDRGRNTGELFF